This T cell receptor beta chain was captured by sequencing in a study of cytomegalovirus exposure and HLA in healthy donors. Notes on this clone: The antigen is unknown.

Study-level points and caveats: As a later analysis revealed, the rate of TCR association differed by HLA locus, with DRB1 most and HLA-C fewest.

This CDR3 is built from 14 residues. Per germline, CDR1 MDHEN and CDR2 SYDVKM. The J segment lost 4 bases and the V segment lost 5 bases, leaving 7 bases of the junction unmatched. 13 Jbeta primers and 60 Vbeta primers were used for the PCR. Measured with immunoSEQ multiplex PCR; TCRdb has only the in-frame clones, and not every one. The table lists approximately 120,000 clones, over 9.5% of them singletons, with roughly 4.6% in the top ten. The chain employs TRBV28 and TRBJ2-7, with 8 bases that match TRBD2. The sequence was obtained from a woman under 30 in good health and CMV-seropositive. Sequenced: PBMCs. CDR3 in amino acids: CASSGGGRLYEQYF. DNA of the CDR3: TGTGCCAGCAGTGGTGGCGGGAGGTTATACGAGCAGTACTTC. The variable domain in full, with the rest retrieved from reference TRBV28 and TRBJ2-7, is DVKVTQSSRYLVKRTGEKVFLECVQDMDHENMFWYRQDPGLGLRLIYFSYDVKMKEKGDIPEGYSVSREKKERFSLILESASTNQTSMYLCASSGGGRLYEQYFGPGTRLTVT.